This TCR beta chain originates from a study of T cell repertoires in cytomegalovirus infection. The overall study: TCR beta signatures that were public indicated CMV infection and matching HLA type.

A word on this clonotype: The antigen remains undetermined.

General observations from the study: The cumulative frequency of public TCR beta families distinguished individuals who carried CMV together with the relevant HLA. HLA-C-restricted CMV clonotypes gave the most frequent clonotype in two of eight donors.

TCRdb reprocessed the reads with MiXCR, giving one entry per CDR3 protein. This table has 200,000 or so distinct CDR3 sequences, 28% appearing once. The J segment lost 5 bases and the V segment lost 5 bases, leaving 8 bases of the junction unmatched. Germline CDR1 SGHTA, CDR2 FQGNSA. The CDR3 extends over 15 amino acids. The V and J genes are TRBV7-2 and TRBJ1-1; 10 bases agree with TRBD1. The source of this sequence is a human donor in good health (CMV status not recorded). Some clones in this sample may be carry-over from other donors' samples. Sequencing input: PBMCs. CDR3 coding DNA: TGTGCCAGCAGCCTGACAGGGGGCGCCGGAACTGAAGCTTTCTTT. Its protein product is CASSLTGGAGTEAFF.